The T cell receptor beta chain described here comes from a study of cytomegalovirus exposure and HLA in healthy donors. For the study at large: As an earlier analysis found, 150 million to 200 million T cells yielded 95 million to 130 million unique TCR beta sequences. Regarding the study as a whole: Most subjects' HLA-A and HLA-B alleles were reportedly predicted from TCR beta sequences.

The PCR had 60 Vbeta and 13 Jbeta primers. Generated by immunoSEQ multiplex PCR, the TCRdb table keeps only in-frame clones and is missing some. The data show 85,000 to 100,000 clones, roughly 67% seen once. Nobody wrote down the CMV serostatus of this donor. The CDR3 covers 13 residues. V was clipped by 4 bases and J by 0 bases, with 4 bases between them. Germline CDR1 and CDR2: SGHTA and FQGNSA. This clone occurred once. Its target is unknown. The TCR was taken from a human donor in good health. Material for sequencing was PBMCs. This chain connects TRBV7-2 to TRBJ2-1; D gene ambiguous. The DNA for the CDR3 is TGTGCCAGCAGCTCGAGCTCCTACAATGAGCAGTTCTTC. It specifies CASSSSSYNEQFF.